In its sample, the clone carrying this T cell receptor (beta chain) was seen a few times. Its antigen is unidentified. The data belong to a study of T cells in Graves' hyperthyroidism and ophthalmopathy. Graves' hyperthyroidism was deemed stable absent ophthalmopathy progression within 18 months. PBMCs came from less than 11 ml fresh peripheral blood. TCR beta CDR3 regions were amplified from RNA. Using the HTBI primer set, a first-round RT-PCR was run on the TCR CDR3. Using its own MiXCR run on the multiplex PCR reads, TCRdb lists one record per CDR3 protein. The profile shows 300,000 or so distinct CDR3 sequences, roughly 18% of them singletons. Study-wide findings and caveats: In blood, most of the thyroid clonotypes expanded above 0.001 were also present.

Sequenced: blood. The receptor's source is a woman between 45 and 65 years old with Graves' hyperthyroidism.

CDR3: CASSRDRVPGANVLTF. As DNA, the CDR3 is TGTGCCAGCAGCCGGGACAGGGTACCTGGGGCCAACGTCCTGACTTTC. The genes are TRBV27 and TRBJ2-6; 9 bases match TRBD1. Germline V gene sequence: CDR1 MNHEY, CDR2 SMNVEV (reference sequence). V was pared by 6 bases and J by 2 bases, with 5 bases of the junction left unmatched. The CDR3 totals 16 residues.